This section outlines one TCR beta chain sequence together with its context. This sample is part of a study of CD8+ T cells in alopecia areata. Study context: Tofacitinib therapy lasting 6 to 18 months was followed by 6 months off drug. Severity among treated patients was scored by the percentage of scalp area affected.

RNA was isolated and reverse transcribed to cDNA, the sequencing template. TCRdb keeps only in-frame clones here, not all; method: immunoSEQ multiplex PCR. The data contain 200,000 to 250,000 clones, roughly 66% of them singletons. Regarding treatment: oral pan-JAK inhibitor, 5-10 mg twice daily. In alopecia areata patients, both lesional scalp punch biopsies and peripheral blood were collected. Sorting separated CD4+ and CD8+ T cells out of PBMCs. The sample here was CD4+ T cells sorted from blood, taken between weeks 43 and 45, from a patient treated with tofacitinib. This sequence was found in a human donor with alopecia areata.

As DNA, the CDR3 is TGTGCCAGCAGCCCTACGATAATGAACACTGAAGCTTTCTTT. As protein: CASSPTIMNTEAFF. The chain carries TRBV7-3 and TRBJ1-1; D not certain. The CDR3 runs to 14 residues. The germline V and J ends were trimmed by 5 bases and 0 bases, with 10 bases remaining between them. Germline values: CDR1 SGHTA, CDR2 FQGTGA.